This T cell receptor beta chain was retrieved from a study of beta chain features in type 1 diabetes. Study-level findings and limits: More deletions and fewer insertions at VDJ junctions were seen in type 1 diabetes patients.

For this clone: The antigen remains undetermined.

What was sequenced were expressed TCRB transcripts, since all of the isolated RNA had been reverse transcribed. The table came from immunoSEQ multiplex PCR; TCRdb's copy has only in-frame clones and leaves some out. Of around 500,000 clones in the sample, 10% to 12% were seen once. The material sequenced was naive CD4+ T cells from blood. The receptor was isolated from a woman in her late teens or twenties in good health.

The CDR3 DNA sequence: TGTGCCAGCAGCTTGGGGTACTTCCTAGGGGCCAACGTCCTGACTTTC. Its protein product is CASSLGYFLGANVLTF. The rearrangement uses TRBV5-8 and TRBJ2-6; D is unresolved. This CDR3 contains 16 residues. Germline assignment: CDR1 SGHTS and CDR2 YDEGEE. V was cut by 0 bases and J by 4 bases, with 11 bases left in between.